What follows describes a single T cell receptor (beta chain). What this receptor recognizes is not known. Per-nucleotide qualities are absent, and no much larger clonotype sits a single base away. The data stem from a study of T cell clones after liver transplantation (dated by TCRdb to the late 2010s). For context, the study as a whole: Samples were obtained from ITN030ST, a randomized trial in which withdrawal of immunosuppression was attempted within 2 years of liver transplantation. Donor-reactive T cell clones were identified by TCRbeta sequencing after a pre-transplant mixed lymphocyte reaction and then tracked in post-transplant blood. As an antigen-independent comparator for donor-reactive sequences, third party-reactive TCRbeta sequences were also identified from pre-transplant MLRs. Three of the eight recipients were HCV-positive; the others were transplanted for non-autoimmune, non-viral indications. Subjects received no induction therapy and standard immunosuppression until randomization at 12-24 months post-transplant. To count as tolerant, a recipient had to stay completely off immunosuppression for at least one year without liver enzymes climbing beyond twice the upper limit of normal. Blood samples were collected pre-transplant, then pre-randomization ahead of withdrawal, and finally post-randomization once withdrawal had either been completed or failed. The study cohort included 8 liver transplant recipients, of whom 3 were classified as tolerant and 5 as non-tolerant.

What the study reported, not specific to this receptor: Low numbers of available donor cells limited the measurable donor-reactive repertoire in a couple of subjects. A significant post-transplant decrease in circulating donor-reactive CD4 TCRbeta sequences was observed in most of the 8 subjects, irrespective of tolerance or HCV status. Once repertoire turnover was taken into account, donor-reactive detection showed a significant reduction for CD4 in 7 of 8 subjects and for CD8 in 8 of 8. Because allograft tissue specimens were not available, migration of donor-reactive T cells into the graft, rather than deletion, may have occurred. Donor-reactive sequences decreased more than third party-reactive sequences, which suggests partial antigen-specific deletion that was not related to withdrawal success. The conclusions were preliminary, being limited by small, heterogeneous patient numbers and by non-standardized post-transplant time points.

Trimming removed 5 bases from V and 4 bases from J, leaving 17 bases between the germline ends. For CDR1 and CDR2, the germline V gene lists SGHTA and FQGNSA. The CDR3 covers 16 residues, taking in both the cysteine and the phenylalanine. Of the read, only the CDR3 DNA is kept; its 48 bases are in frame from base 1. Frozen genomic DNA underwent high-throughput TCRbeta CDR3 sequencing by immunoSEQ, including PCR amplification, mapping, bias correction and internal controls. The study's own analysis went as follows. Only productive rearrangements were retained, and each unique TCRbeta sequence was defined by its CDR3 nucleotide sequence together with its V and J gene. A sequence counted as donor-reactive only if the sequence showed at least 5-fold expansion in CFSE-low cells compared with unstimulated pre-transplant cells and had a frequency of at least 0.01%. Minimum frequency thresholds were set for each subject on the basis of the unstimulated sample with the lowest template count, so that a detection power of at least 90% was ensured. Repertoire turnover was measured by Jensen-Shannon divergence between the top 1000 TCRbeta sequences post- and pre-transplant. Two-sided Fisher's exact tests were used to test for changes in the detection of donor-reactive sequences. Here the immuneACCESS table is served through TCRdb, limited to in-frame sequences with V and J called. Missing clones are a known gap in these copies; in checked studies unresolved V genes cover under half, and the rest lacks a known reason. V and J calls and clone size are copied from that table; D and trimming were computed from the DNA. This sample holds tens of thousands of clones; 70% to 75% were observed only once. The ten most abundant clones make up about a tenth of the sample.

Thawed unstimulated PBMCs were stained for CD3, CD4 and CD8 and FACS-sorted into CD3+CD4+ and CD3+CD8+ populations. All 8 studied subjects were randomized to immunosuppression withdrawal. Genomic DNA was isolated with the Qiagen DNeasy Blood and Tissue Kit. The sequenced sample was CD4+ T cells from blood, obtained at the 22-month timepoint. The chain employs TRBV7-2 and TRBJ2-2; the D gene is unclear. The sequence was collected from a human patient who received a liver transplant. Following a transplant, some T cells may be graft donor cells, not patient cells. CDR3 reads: CASSPKANQRTGELFF. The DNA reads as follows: TGTGCCAGCAGCCCGAAAGCGAACCAGCGCACCGGGGAGCTGTTTTTT.